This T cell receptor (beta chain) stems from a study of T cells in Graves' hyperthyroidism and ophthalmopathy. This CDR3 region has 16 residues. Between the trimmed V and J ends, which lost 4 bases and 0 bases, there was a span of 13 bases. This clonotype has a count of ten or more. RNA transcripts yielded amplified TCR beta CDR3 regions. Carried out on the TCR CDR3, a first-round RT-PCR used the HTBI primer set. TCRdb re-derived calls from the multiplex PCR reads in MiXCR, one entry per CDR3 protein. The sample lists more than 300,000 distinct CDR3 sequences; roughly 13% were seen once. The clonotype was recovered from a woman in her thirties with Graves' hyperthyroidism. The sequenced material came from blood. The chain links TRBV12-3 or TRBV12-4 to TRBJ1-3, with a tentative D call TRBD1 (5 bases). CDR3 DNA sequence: TGTGCCAGCAGTTGGGGACGCCCCATCTCTGGAAACACCATATATTTT. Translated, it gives CASSWGRPISGNTIYF.